The present T cell receptor beta chain was sequenced within a study of blood T cell repertoires in COVID-19. The wider study: Samples representing acute and convalescent COVID-19 were sourced from the United States, Italy and Spain. PBMCs, B-cell-depleted T cells, or T cells provided the cDNA or gDNA that made up the material.

In the authors' methods: From reference gene primer amplification, estimates of nucleated cell counts were derived. Clones were read by immunoSEQ multiplex PCR, and TCRdb kept only the in-frame ones, dropping some. The V and J calls and the clone size are those of that table, but D and trimming were determined from the DNA. The sample lists some 71,000 clones, roughly 86% occurring once. V was cut by 4 bases and J by 4 bases, with 13 bases left in between. CDR3 length: 14 residues. Germline CDR1 ENHRY, CDR2 SYGVKD. Sequenced material: peripheral blood. The chain couples TRBV10-3 to TRBJ2-5; TRBD1 might be the D (6 bases). The clonotype was recovered from a woman aged 70-85 years with acute or convalescent COVID-19. This CDR3 reads CAISALLTGETQYF. CDR3 DNA: TGTGCCATCAGTGCCCTTTTGACAGGAGAGACCCAGTACTTC.